This record looks at one TCR beta chain sequence and its context. As yet, its antigen is unknown. Trimming removed 6 bases from V and 6 bases from J; junction bases left unmatched: 6. The CDR3 runs 13 residues. CDR1 and CDR2 (germline): SNHLY, FYNNEI. Each PCR reaction had synthetic TCR analog templates spiked into it. The data were produced by immunoSEQ multiplex PCR, yet TCRdb's version contains in-frame clones alone and is incomplete. The data show about 84,000 clones, with 82% seen just once and roughly 9.5% held by the top ten. For each patient, 1 to 8 samples were obtained, pretreatment and on-treatment. These data are taken from a study of PD-L1 blockade in urothelial cancer. Study at large: Blood samples had a median of approximately 150,000 T cells.

Study-wide results and limits: Blood TCR clonality below the median before treatment was a predictor of better survival.

This specimen consisted of PBMCs, obtained around atezolizumab (anti-PD-L1) treatment. The chain links TRBV2 to TRBJ1-1; TRBD1 matches at 8 bases. This receptor was identified in a man between 65 and 85 years old with urothelial cancer. The DNA of the CDR3 is TGTGCCAGCAGGGCACAGGGGGGGGCTGAAGCTTTCTTT. This encodes CASRAQGGAEAFF.